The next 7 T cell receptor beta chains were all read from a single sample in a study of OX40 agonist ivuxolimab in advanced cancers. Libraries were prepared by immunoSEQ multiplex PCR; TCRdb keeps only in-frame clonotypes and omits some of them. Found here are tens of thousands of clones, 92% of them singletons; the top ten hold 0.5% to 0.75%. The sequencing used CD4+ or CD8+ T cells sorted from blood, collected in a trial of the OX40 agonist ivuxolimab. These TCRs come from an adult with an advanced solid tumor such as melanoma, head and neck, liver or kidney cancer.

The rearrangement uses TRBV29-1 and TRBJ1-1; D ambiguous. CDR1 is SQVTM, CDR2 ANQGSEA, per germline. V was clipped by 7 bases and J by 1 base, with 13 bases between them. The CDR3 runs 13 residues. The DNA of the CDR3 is TGCAGCGCCTTCGCCAGCGCGAACACTGAAGCTTTCTTT. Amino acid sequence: CSAFASANTEAFF. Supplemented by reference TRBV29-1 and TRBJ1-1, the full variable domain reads SAVISQKPSRDICQRGTSLTIQCQVDSQVTMMFWYRQQPGQSLTLIATANQGSEATYESGFVIDKFPISRPNLTFSTLTVSNMSPEDSSIYLCSAFASANTEAFFGQGTRLTVV.

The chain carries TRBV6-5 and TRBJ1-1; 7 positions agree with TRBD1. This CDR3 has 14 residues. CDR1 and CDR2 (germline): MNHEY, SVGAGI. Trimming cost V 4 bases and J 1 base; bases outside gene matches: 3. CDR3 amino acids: CASSSRDRNTEAFF. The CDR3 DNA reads TGTGCCAGCAGTTCCCGGGACAGGAACACTGAAGCTTTCTTT.

The CDR3 is CASSAHYNPGHKNTGELFF. The CDR3 DNA sequence: TGTGCCAGCAGCGCGCACTACAACCCGGGACATAAAAACACCGGGGAGCTGTTTTTT. The V and J genes are TRBV9 and TRBJ2-2; a possible D gene is TRBD1 (6 bases). Germline V gene sequence: CDR1 SGDLS, CDR2 YYNGEE. This CDR3 contains 19 residues. V shed 3 bases and J shed 2 bases, with 23 bases lying between them.

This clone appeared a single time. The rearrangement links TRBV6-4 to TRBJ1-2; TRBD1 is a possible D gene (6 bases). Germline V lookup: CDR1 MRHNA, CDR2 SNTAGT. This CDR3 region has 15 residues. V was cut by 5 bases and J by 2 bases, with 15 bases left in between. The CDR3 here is CASSYFLGGNYGYTF. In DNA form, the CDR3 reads TGTGCCAGCAGTTACTTTTTAGGGGGGAACTATGGCTACACCTTC.

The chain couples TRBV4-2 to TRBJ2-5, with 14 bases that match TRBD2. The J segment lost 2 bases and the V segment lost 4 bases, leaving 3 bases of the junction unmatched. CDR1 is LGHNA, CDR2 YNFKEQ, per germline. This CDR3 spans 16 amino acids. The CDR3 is CASSPGTSGGQETQYF. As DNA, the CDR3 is TGTGCCAGCAGCCCTGGGACTAGCGGGGGACAAGAGACCCAGTACTTC.

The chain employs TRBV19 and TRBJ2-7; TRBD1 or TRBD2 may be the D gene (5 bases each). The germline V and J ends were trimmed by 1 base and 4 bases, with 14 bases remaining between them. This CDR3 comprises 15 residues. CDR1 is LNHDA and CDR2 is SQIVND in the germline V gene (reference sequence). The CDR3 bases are TGTGCCAGTAGTATAGTCGGGCAGGGCGGGTACGAGCAGTACTTC. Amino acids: CASSIVGQGGYEQYF.

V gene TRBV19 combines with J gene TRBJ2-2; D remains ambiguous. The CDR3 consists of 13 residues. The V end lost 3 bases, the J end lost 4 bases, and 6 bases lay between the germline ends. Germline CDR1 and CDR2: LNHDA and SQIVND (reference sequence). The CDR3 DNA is TGTGCCAGTAGTATTTCCATCACCGGGGAGCTGTTTTTT. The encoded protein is CASSISITGELFF.